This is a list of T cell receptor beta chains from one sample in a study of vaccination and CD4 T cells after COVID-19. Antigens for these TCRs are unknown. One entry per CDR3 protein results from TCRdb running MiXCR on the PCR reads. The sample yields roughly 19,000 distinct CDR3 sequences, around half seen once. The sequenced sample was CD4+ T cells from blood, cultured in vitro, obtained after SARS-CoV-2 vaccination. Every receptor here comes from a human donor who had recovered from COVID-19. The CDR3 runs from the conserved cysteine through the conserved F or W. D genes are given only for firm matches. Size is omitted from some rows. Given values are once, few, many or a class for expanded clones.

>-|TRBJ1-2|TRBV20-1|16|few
CSAREWVGARDYGYTF
TGCAGTGCTAGAGAGTGGGTAGGGGCGAGGGACTATGGCTACACCTTC
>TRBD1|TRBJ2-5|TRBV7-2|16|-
CASSSQGQGLGETQYF
TGTGCCAGCAGCTCCCAAGGACAGGGGCTGGGGGAGACCCAGTACTTC
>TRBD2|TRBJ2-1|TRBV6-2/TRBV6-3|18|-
CASSQRPLAGGQGNEQFF
TGTGCCAGCAGTCAACGCCCATTAGCGGGAGGGCAGGGTAATGAGCAGTTCTTC
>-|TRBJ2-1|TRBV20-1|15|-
CSALRAARPGNEQFF
TGCAGTGCACTACGGGCCGCTCGACCAGGGAATGAGCAGTTCTTC
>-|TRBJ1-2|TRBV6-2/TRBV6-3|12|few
CASSSPGSGYTF
TGTGCCAGCAGTTCACCAGGAAGCGGCTACACCTTC
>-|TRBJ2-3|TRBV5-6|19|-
CASSSLITNRRASTDTQYF
TGTGCCAGCAGCTCTCTAATAACCAACAGGCGGGCTAGCACAGATACGCAGTATTTT
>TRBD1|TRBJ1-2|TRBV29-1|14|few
CSVVEDRVAYGYTF
TGCAGCGTTGTGGAGGACAGGGTGGCCTATGGCTACACCTTC
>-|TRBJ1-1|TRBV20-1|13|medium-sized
CSAIKGQNTEAFF
TGCAGTGCGATAAAGGGACAAAACACTGAAGCTTTCTTT
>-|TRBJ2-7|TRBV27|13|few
CASSFRDGYEQYF
TGTGCCAGCAGTTTTCGGGACGGCTACGAGCAGTACTTC
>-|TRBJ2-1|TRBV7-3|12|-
CASSFTGNEQFF
TGTGCCAGCAGCTTCACAGGAAATGAGCAGTTCTTC
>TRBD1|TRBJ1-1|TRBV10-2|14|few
CASGRTGPNTEAFF
TGCGCCAGCGGAAGGACAGGGCCGAACACTGAAGCTTTCTTT
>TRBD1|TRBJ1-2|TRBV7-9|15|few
CASSSDRGANYGYTF
TGTGCCAGCAGCTCAGACAGGGGAGCGAACTATGGCTACACCTTC
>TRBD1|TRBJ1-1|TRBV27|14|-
CASSPDRGNTEAFF
TGTGCCAGCAGTCCGGACAGGGGCAACACTGAAGCTTTCTTT
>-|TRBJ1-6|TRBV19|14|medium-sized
CASSASVFNSPLHF
TGTGCCAGTAGTGCAAGCGTTTTCAATTCACCCCTCCACTTT
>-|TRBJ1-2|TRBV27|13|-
CASSFRGGLGYTF
TGTGCCAGCAGTTTCCGGGGGGGCCTTGGCTACACCTTC
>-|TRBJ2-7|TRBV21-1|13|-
CASSKRRTYEQYF
TGTGCCAGCAGCAAAAGAAGAACCTACGAGCAGTACTTC
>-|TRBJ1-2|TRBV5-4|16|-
CASSLAGSRRNYGYTF
TGTGCCAGCAGCTTGGCCGGGTCCCGGAGAAACTATGGCTACACCTTC
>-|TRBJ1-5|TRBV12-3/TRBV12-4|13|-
CASRATGNQPQHF
TGTGCCAGCAGGGCCACAGGGAATCAGCCCCAGCATTTT
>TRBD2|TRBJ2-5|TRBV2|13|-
CASSRDYKETQYF
TGTGCCAGCAGCCGGGACTACAAAGAGACCCAGTACTTC
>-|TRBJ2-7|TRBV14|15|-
CASSQGFHLSYEQYF
TGTGCCAGCAGCCAGGGGTTCCACCTCTCCTACGAGCAGTACTTC
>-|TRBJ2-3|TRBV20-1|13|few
CSARQRGKDTQYF
TGCAGTGCTAGACAGCGTGGTAAGGATACGCAGTATTTT
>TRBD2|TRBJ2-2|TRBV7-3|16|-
CASSQGLAGGTGELFF
TGTGCCAGCAGCCAAGGACTAGCGGGAGGCACCGGGGAGCTGTTTTTT
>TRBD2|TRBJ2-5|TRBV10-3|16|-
CAISESSSGGRETQYF
TGTGCCATCAGTGAGTCGAGTAGCGGGGGGAGAGAGACCCAGTACTTC
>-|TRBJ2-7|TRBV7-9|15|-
CASSSDWLRSYEQYF
TGTGCCAGCAGCTCCGACTGGTTACGCTCCTACGAGCAGTACTTC
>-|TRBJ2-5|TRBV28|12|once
CASSLPQETQYF
TGTGCCAGCAGTCTACCGCAAGAGACCCAGTACTTC
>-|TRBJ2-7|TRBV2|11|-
CASTVQSEQYF
TGTGCCAGCACGGTACAATCCGAGCAGTACTTC
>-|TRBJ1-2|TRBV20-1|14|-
CSAGASLTPYGYTF
TGCAGTGCGGGGGCTTCTTTGACTCCGTATGGCTACACCTTC
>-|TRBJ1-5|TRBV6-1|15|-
CASSQGQLPNQPQHF
TGTGCCAGCAGTCAGGGCCAACTCCCCAATCAGCCCCAGCATTTT
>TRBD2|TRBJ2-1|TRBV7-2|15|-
CASLRAASGANEQFF
TGTGCCAGCCTAAGGGCAGCTAGCGGGGCTAATGAGCAGTTCTTC
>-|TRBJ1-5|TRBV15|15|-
CATRPLAGSNQPQHF
TGTGCCACCAGACCTTTAGCGGGCAGCAATCAGCCCCAGCATTTT
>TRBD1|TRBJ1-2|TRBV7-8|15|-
CASSLGQTSGYGYAF
TGTGCCAGCAGCTTGGGACAGACCTCAGGCTATGGCTACGCCTTC
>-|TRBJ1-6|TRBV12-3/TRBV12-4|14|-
CASSLGYRGSPLHF
TGTGCCAGCAGTTTAGGCTATCGGGGCTCACCCCTCCACTTT
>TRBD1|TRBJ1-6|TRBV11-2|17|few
CASSPGPQGTNNSPLHF
TGTGCCAGCAGCCCGGGGCCACAGGGGACAAATAATTCACCCCTCCACTTT